This T cell receptor beta chain was recovered during a study of shared clonotypes between healthy human individuals. On the study more broadly: CD4 naive cells filled three plates per donor, CD4 memory three, CD8 naive two and CD8 memory one. Study-level points and caveats: Between a handful of donors, naive CD4 clonotypes were shared at a level of about 5%.

The data were produced by immunoSEQ multiplex PCR, yet TCRdb's version contains in-frame clones alone and is incomplete. The sample holds roughly 2,000,000 clones; roughly 94% are singletons and the top ten take less than 1.5%. Remarks on this clone: No antigen is known for it.

Germline-derived CDR1 and CDR2 are MDHEN and SYDVKM. CDR3 length: 18 residues. V was trimmed by 5 bases and J by 2 bases, leaving 25 bases between them. Selected positively for CCR7 and CD45RO-negative, naive CD8 cells excluded terminally differentiated effector memory CD45RA+ cells. This chain joins TRBV28 and TRBJ2-7; the D is unclear. The sequence was collected from a man younger than 35 in good health. The sequencing sample was made of naive CD8+ T cells sorted from blood. The CDR3 sequence: CASSPILRSGQSPYEQYF. CDR3 DNA sequence: TGTGCCAGCAGTCCCATACTCCGGAGTGGGCAGTCCCCCTACGAGCAGTACTTC.